This T cell receptor (beta chain) was identified during a study of blood T cell repertoires in COVID-19. Study-wide background: Collection of acute and convalescent COVID-19 samples took place in the United States, Italy and Spain. Sources were T cells, B-cell-depleted T cells, or PBMCs; the material itself was cDNA or gDNA.

The J segment lost 1 base and the V segment lost 3 bases, leaving 3 bases of the junction unmatched. CDR3 length: 15 residues. In germline, CDR1 is LGHDT, CDR2 YNNKEL (reference sequence). In the authors' workflow: Nucleated cell number was recorded as an estimate derived from reference gene primer amplification. Assay used: immunoSEQ multiplex PCR; TCRdb lists only in-frame clones, some missing. V, J and clone size are taken as reported in that table, and D and trimming were inferred from the DNA itself. Of about 74,000 clones in the sample, 90% were seen once. The clonotype comes from a man aged 50-59 years with acute or convalescent COVID-19. The specimen was peripheral blood. This chain uses TRBV3-1 (or the pseudogene TRBV3-2) with TRBJ2-7, with 10 bases identical to TRBD2. The CDR3 sequence is CASSHGLAASYEQYF. DNA of the CDR3: TGTGCCAGCAGCCATGGACTAGCGGCATCCTACGAGCAGTACTTC.